The 9 T cell receptor beta chains reported below all come from one sample, sequenced in a study of regulatory T cells in long-lasting Graves disease. Libraries of TCR beta came from iRepertoire HTBI primers plus Arm-PCR of CDR3 regions. MiXCR, run by TCRdb on the multiplex PCR reads, gives a single entry per CDR3 protein. The data contain approximately 540,000 distinct CDR3 sequences, approximately 12% of them singletons. Sample time point: newly diagnosed GD, antithyroid drugs for less than 3 months. The TCR library was made from RNA that had been extracted from PBMCs in TRIzol. These data were also reused for a study on T cells in Graves' hyperthyroidism and ophthalmopathy.

The material was peripheral blood mononuclear cells (PBMCs), obtained at new diagnosis, from a patient treated with antithyroid drugs. The receptors here all came from a woman younger than 45 with Graves disease.

This clonotype was observed many times. This chain joins TRBV2 and TRBJ2-4; TRBD1 matches at 9 bases. The ends lost 4 bases at V and 6 bases at J; junction bases unmatched: 4. Germline lookup yields CDR1 SNHLY and CDR2 FYNNEI. The CDR3 is 14 amino acids. The CDR3 region has the DNA TGTGCCAGCAGTGCGGGACAGGGAGGAAACATTCAGTACTTC. Its translation: CASSAGQGGNIQYF.

This clonotype was seen at least ten times. The chain couples TRBV6-6 to TRBJ2-7; TRBD2 matches at 7 bases. Germline V CDR1 and CDR2: MNHNY, SVGAGI (reference sequence). The CDR3 covers 15 residues. V shed 0 bases, J shed 4 bases, and the junction held 6 bases outside the gene matches. CDR3 region: CASSYSAGVSYEQYF. Written as DNA, the CDR3 is TGTGCCAGCAGTTACTCGGCGGGAGTATCGTACGAGCAGTACTTC.

This clonotype was counted ten times or more. J is TRBJ1-2 and V is TRBV27, with 11 bases lining up with TRBD1. J lost 10 bases, V lost 7 bases, and 11 bases had no gene match. Germline CDR1 reads MNHEY; CDR2 reads SMNVEV (reference sequence). The CDR3 spans 14 residues. CDR3 sequence: CASKFTGQGADYTF. In DNA, the CDR3 is TGTGCCAGCAAATTCACCGGACAGGGGGCTGACTACACCTTC.

This clonotype was detected many times. The chain has TRBV30 and TRBJ2-5, with D perhaps TRBD2 (5 bases). V dropped 0 bases and J dropped 5 bases, with 13 bases sitting between them. Germline V lookup: CDR1 GTSNPN, CDR2 SVGIG (reference sequence). The CDR3 spans 14 residues. DNA for the CDR3: TGTGCCTGGAGTGTAGGCCGGACGGGGGAGACCCAGTACTTC. Its protein is CAWSVGRTGETQYF.

This clonotype was counted ten times or more. This chain connects TRBV9 to TRBJ1-2; TRBD1 is a possible D gene (6 bases). The CDR3 totals 12 residues. Deletions cut 0 bases from V and 13 bases from J, with 13 bases between. Germline CDR1 SGDLS, CDR2 YYNGEE. CDR3 in DNA: TGTGCCAGCAGCGTAGGCGATGGACAGTCCACCTTC. It specifies CASSVGDGQSTF. The full variable domain, rest sourced from reference TRBV9 and TRBJ1-2, is DSGVTQTPKHLITATGQRVTLRCSPRSGDLSVYWYQQSLDQGLQFLIQYYNGEERAKGNILERFSAQQFPDLHSELNLSSLELGDSALYFCASSVGDGQSTFGSGTRLTVV.

This clonotype came up a few times. The chain has TRBV28 and TRBJ1-5; D ambiguous. Trimming shortened V by 1 base and J by 3 bases, and 7 bases separated the two germline ends. In germline, CDR1 is MDHEN, CDR2 SYDVKM. The CDR3 has 14 amino acids. The CDR3 loop reads CASSLYGPNQPQHF. The CDR3 DNA follows: TGTGCCAGCAGTTTATACGGTCCCAATCAGCCCCAGCATTTT.

At least ten counts were recorded for this clonotype. The gene calls are TRBV9 and TRBJ1-4, with D unclear. Per the germline V gene, CDR1 is SGDLS and CDR2 is YYNGEE. Trimming left V 4 bases short and J 0 bases short, with 13 bases between. The CDR3 has 16 amino acids. For the CDR3, the DNA is TGTGCCAGCAGCCTTCGACCCGGTGCAACTAATGAAAAACTGTTTTTT. Translated, it gives CASSLRPGATNEKLFF. Using reference TRBV9 and TRBJ1-4 for the parts outside the CDR3, the full variable domain is DSGVTQTPKHLITATGQRVTLRCSPRSGDLSVYWYQQSLDQGLQFLIQYYNGEERAKGNILERFSAQQFPDLHSELNLSSLELGDSALYFCASSLRPGATNEKLFFGSGTQLSVL.

As regards this clonotype: Mismatch with germline at one junction end may stem from a read error. CDR3 loop: CASTQGSYGQYF. The DNA of the CDR3 is TGTGCCAGCACGCAGGGTTCCTACGGGCAGTACTTC. This chain uses TRBV2 with TRBJ2-7; D might be TRBD1 (5 bases). The germline V gene encodes CDR1 SNHLY and CDR2 FYNNEI. The CDR3 is 12 amino acids.

This clonotype was seen ten or more times. This chain uses TRBV19 with TRBJ2-5; 7 positions match TRBD1. In germline, CDR1 is LNHDA, CDR2 SQIVND (reference sequence). The CDR3 sequence is 15 residues long. Germline trimming cut 0 bases from V and 2 bases from J; bases unmatched to any gene: 3. The CDR3 bases are TGTGCCAGTAGTATAGAAGGACAGGTTCAAGAGACCCAGTACTTC. Its translation: CASSIEGQVQETQYF.